Presented here are 23 T cell receptor beta chains from one specimen sequenced in a study of blood T cell repertoires in COVID-19 (dated by TCRdb to 2019 to 2021). The library was built by means of the immunoSEQ multiplex PCR assay. This immuneACCESS table, as held by TCRdb, lists in-frame sequences with V and J called but not all clones. Of the missing ones, under half trace to an unresolved V gene in checked studies; the others have no known cause. The table for this sample lists 200,000 or so clones; under 85% of them were counted only once. Roughly 17% of the sample rests with the top ten. Material: peripheral blood. The receptors here all came from a man aged 55 to 70 with active or convalescent COVID-19.

The rearrangement joins TRBV25-1 to TRBJ2-7; D gene uncertain. This CDR3 contains 12 residues. CDR1 and CDR2 from the germline V gene are MGHDK and SYGVNS. V lost 0 bases and J 6 bases, leaving 6 bases between the germline ends. The DNA of the CDR3 is TGTGCCAGCAGTGAATACAGTGCCGAGCAGTACTTC. Protein: CASSEYSAEQYF.

The chain has TRBV6-6 and TRBJ2-5, with 10 bases lining up with TRBD2. J lost 5 bases, V lost 5 bases, and 8 bases had no gene match. The CDR3 runs to 15 residues. Germline CDR1 reads MNHNY; CDR2 reads SVGAGI (reference sequence). In nucleotides, the CDR3 is TGTGCCAGCAGTCCACTGAGCGGGAGGGGGGAGACCCAGTACTTC. The encoded protein is CASSPLSGRGETQYF.

The DNA for the CDR3 is TGTGCCAGCAGCTCCGACTTAGATACGCAGTATTTT. It translates to CASSSDLDTQYF. The chain joins TRBV11-3 to TRBJ2-3; D is ambiguous. The length of the CDR3 is 12 residues. CDR1 is SGHNT and CDR2 is YENEEA in the germline V gene. The V end lost 4 bases, the J end lost 5 bases, and 7 bases lay between the germline ends.

The CDR3 sequence is CASSTGLAASYEQYF. CDR3 in DNA: TGTGCCAGTAGTACGGGACTAGCGGCTTCCTACGAGCAGTACTTC. The V gene is TRBV19, the J gene TRBJ2-7; 11 bases map to TRBD2. The CDR3 sequence is 15 residues long. Germline V lookup: CDR1 LNHDA, CDR2 SQIVND (reference sequence). Losses at the gene ends were 4 bases for V and 1 base for J; bases not matched to a gene: 3. Filled out from reference TRBV19 and TRBJ2-7, the complete variable domain reads DGGITQSPKYLFRKEGQNVTLSCEQNLNHDAMYWYRQDPGQGLRLIYYSQIVNDFQKGDIAEGYSVSREKKESFPLTVTSAQKNPTAFYLCASSTGLAASYEQYFGPGTRLTVT.

The chain combines TRBV6-4 with TRBJ1-1, with D unclear. CDR1 MRHNA and CDR2 SNTAGT come from the germline V gene. The CDR3 sequence is 13 residues long. V was clipped by 4 bases and J by 6 bases, with 12 bases between them. The CDR3 is CASSGEVGAEAFF. The CDR3 DNA follows: TGTGCCAGCAGTGGGGAGGTCGGCGCTGAAGCTTTCTTT.

J is TRBJ1-5 and V is TRBV6-5, with a possible D match to TRBD1 (5 bases). Germline V lookup: CDR1 MNHEY, CDR2 SVGAGI. This CDR3 has 14 residues. V lost 6 bases and J 2 bases, leaving 11 bases between the germline ends. This CDR3 reads CASSHLGGNQPQHF. CDR3 sequence (DNA): TGTGCCAGCAGCCACTTAGGGGGCAATCAGCCCCAGCATTTT.

This chain connects TRBV19 to TRBJ1-1; perhaps TRBD1 as D (5 bases). Trimming took 6 bases from V and 8 from J, leaving 22 bases between them. The CDR3 extends over 15 amino acids. CDR1 and CDR2 from the germline V gene are LNHDA and SQIVND (reference sequence). CDR3 region: CASRDKLGAIREAFF. CDR3 nucleotide sequence: TGTGCCAGTAGGGACAAATTAGGGGCGATCCGAGAAGCTTTCTTT.

The rearrangement links TRBV20-1 to TRBJ1-5; 7 positions match TRBD1. Trimming at V came to 3 bases and at J to 5 bases, leaving 10 bases not matched to a gene. The CDR3 loop spans 15 amino acids. Germline values: CDR1 DFQATT, CDR2 SNEGSKA (reference sequence). DNA for the CDR3: TGCAGTGCTAGTCCGGCGGGACAGACCTATCAGCCCCAGCATTTT. It encodes CSASPAGQTYQPQHF.

The genes are TRBV5-1 and TRBJ2-1; the D gene is possibly TRBD2 (6 bases). The CDR3 totals 14 residues. V was clipped by 0 bases and J by 8 bases, with 12 bases between them. CDR1 and CDR2 (germline): SGHRS, YFSETQ. CDR3 sequence: CASSLVGAGDEQFF. In DNA form, the CDR3 reads TGCGCCAGCAGCTTGGTGGGAGCGGGCGATGAGCAGTTCTTC.

The V call is TRBV21-1, the J call TRBJ2-5; the table calls TRBD2, which could not be checked here. TRBV21-1 is described as a pseudogene. This CDR3 spans 16 amino acids. The CDR3 loop is CASSKDAHAYRRTQYF. DNA of the CDR3: TGTGCCAGCAGCAAAGATGCCCACGCGTATCGGAGGACCCAGTACTTC.

The V call is TRBV5-1, the J call TRBJ2-5; D is perhaps TRBD2 (6 bases). The germline V and J ends were trimmed by 0 bases and 1 base, with 13 bases remaining between them. Germline CDR1 SGHRS, CDR2 YFSETQ. The length of the CDR3 is 16 residues. The CDR3 DNA reads as TGCGCCAGCAGCTTGGCCCTGGGAGGTGCCCAAGAGACCCAGTACTTC. This gives the protein CASSLALGGAQETQYF.

The chain uses TRBV29-1 and TRBJ1-4; D perhaps matches TRBD1 (5 bases). The V end was cut by 4 bases, the J end by 0 bases, with 15 bases between. The CDR3 contains 16 residues. CDR1 is SQVTM and CDR2 is ANQGSEA in the germline V gene. CDR3 protein: CSVVFPGGTTNEKLFF. CDR3 coding DNA: TGCAGCGTTGTGTTTCCGGGGGGGACAACTAATGAAAAACTGTTTTTT.

The table lists this clone with a count of one. The chain carries TRBV27 and TRBJ1-2; TRBD1 matches 7 bases. Germline trimming cut 6 bases from V and 3 bases from J; bases unmatched to any gene: 7. The CDR3 runs to 14 residues. Germline CDR1 MNHEY, CDR2 SMNVEV (reference sequence). In DNA form, the CDR3 reads TGTGCCAGCAGCATAGGGGGCCGGTACTATGGCTACACCTTC. This translates into CASSIGGRYYGYTF.

This chain connects TRBV5-1 to TRBJ2-5; 10 positions agree with TRBD2. CDR3 length: 17 residues. The trim removed 4 bases at V and 5 bases at J, leaving 14 bases unmatched. Germline values: CDR1 SGHRS, CDR2 YFSETQ. The chain's CDR3 is CASSPSGAGGPGETQYF. DNA of the CDR3: TGCGCCAGCAGCCCTTCGGGAGCGGGAGGGCCTGGGGAGACCCAGTACTTC.

This clone was seen a single time. The rearrangement joins TRBV7-9 to TRBJ1-2, with 7 positions matching TRBD1. J gave up 1 base and V 4 bases, and 3 bases lay outside the gene matches. This CDR3 spans 14 amino acids. From germline, CDR1 is SEHNR and CDR2 FQNEAQ (reference sequence). CDR3 nucleotide sequence: TGTGCCAGCAGCTCTCAGGGGGTTAACTATGGCTACACCTTC. Protein product: CASSSQGVNYGYTF.

The J gene is TRBJ2-3, the V gene TRBV5-1, with a weak D call TRBD2 (5 bases). Germline V gene data show CDR1 as SGHRS and CDR2 as YFSETQ. Trimming took 6 bases from V and 5 from J, leaving 13 bases between them. CDR3 length: 13 residues. The CDR3, as DNA: TGCGCCAGCAATAGGGCAGAGGGAGATACGCAGTATTTT. This gives the protein CASNRAEGDTQYF.

V and J are TRBV7-3 and TRBJ2-3; D is uncertain. The CDR3 is made up of 14 amino acids. Germline loops: CDR1 SGHTA, CDR2 FQGTGA. V was clipped by 4 bases and J by 3 bases, with 11 bases between them. CDR3 residues: CASSSRSPTDTQYF. CDR3 coding DNA: TGTGCCAGCAGCTCTCGGAGCCCAACAGATACGCAGTATTTT.

The J gene is TRBJ2-5, the V gene TRBV3-1 (or the pseudogene TRBV3-2); D perhaps matches TRBD2 (6 bases). Germline loops: CDR1 LGHDT, CDR2 YNNKEL (reference sequence). There are 13 residues in the CDR3. Trimming took 2 bases from V and 9 from J, leaving 13 bases between them. DNA for the CDR3: TGTGCCAGCAGCCAACAACCGGGGGACGCCCAGTACTTC. As protein: CASSQQPGDAQYF.

This chain connects TRBV27 to TRBJ2-3; 8 nucleotides align to TRBD2. Germline lookup yields CDR1 MNHEY and CDR2 SMNVEV (reference sequence). J was trimmed by 4 bases and V by 2 bases; bases with no gene match: 8. This CDR3 is built from 16 residues. The CDR3 is CASSLVPGGFADTQYF. CDR3 in DNA: TGTGCCAGCAGTTTAGTTCCGGGAGGGTTTGCAGATACGCAGTATTTT.

The V call is TRBV7-2, the J call TRBJ1-2; D call uncertain. Germline lookup yields CDR1 SGHTA and CDR2 FQGNSA. The length of the CDR3 is 14 residues. V lost 0 bases to trimming and J lost 7 bases, with 12 bases between them. In DNA, the CDR3 is TGTGCCAGCAGCTTAGCCCATGGCAGCGTTGGCTACACCTTC. Translated: CASSLAHGSVGYTF. Full variable domain (rest looked up from reference TRBV7-2 and TRBJ1-2): GAGVSQSPSNKVTEKGKDVELRCDPISGHTALYWYRQSLGQGLEFLIYFQGNSAPDKSGLPSDRFSAERTGGSVSTLTIQRTQQEDSAVYLCASSLAHGSVGYTFGSGTRLTVV.

This chain joins TRBV6-5 and TRBJ2-7; D is perhaps TRBD1 (5 bases). The V end was cut by 9 bases, the J end by 2 bases, with 14 bases between. This CDR3 comprises 13 residues. Germline V gene sequence: CDR1 MNHEY, CDR2 SVGAGI. CDR3 protein: CASLQQEPYEQYF. Here the CDR3 DNA reads TGTGCCAGTCTACAACAGGAGCCCTACGAGCAGTACTTC.

The chain carries TRBV27 and TRBJ2-4; D is possibly TRBD2 (5 bases). V lost 4 bases to trimming and J lost 5 bases, with 15 bases between them. Germline lookup yields CDR1 MNHEY and CDR2 SMNVEV (reference sequence). CDR3 length: 15 residues. This chain's CDR3 is CASSYPGGPENIQYF. CDR3 sequence (DNA): TGTGCCAGCAGTTATCCCGGCGGGCCCGAAAACATTCAGTACTTC.

The chain couples TRBV5-6 to TRBJ2-5, with 7 bases aligning to TRBD1. This CDR3 has 16 residues. Germline V gene data show CDR1 as SGHDT and CDR2 as YYEEEE. Trimming took 3 bases from V and 2 from J; bases not matched to a gene: 10. DNA of the CDR3: TGTGCCAGCAGCTCTAGGGGGCGCTGGGCACAAGAGACCCAGTACTTC. Amino acid sequence: CASSSRGRWAQETQYF.